This T cell receptor beta chain derives from a study of PD-1 blockade in classical Hodgkin lymphoma. Turning to the study itself: Patients were given intravenous nivolumab, 3 mg/kg, every 2 weeks.

The protocol was immunoSEQ multiplex PCR, while the TCRdb copy is restricted to in-frame clones and leaves out a portion. This table holds around 19,000 clones, about 80% found once. In every patient, relapse followed autologous stem cell transplantation, while exposure to brentuximab vedotin differed. The germline V gene encodes CDR1 SGHRS and CDR2 YFSETQ. There are 16 residues in the CDR3. V lost 0 bases to trimming and J lost 4 bases, with 14 bases between them. V is TRBV5-1 and J is TRBJ1-3; tentative D call: TRBD1 (6 bases). The sample was peripheral blood mononuclear cells (PBMCs), taken before the second cycle of nivolumab. This sequence originates from a human donor with classical Hodgkin lymphoma. DNA for the CDR3: TGCGCCAGCAGCTTGGTCGGCGGGGACAAGGGAAACACCATATATTTT. This codes for CASSLVGGDKGNTIYF.